The 5 T cell receptor beta chains in this list originate from one sample, sequenced in a study of cytomegalovirus exposure and HLA in healthy donors. The PCR had 60 Vbeta and 13 Jbeta primers. This table comes from immunoSEQ multiplex PCR, and its TCRdb copy is limited to in-frame clones, with some not included. The sample shows more than 90,000 clones, 76% of them seen only once. The specimen sequenced was PBMCs. The source is a man aged 50 to 59 in good health and CMV-seropositive.

The chain combines TRBV7-2 with TRBJ2-2; possible D gene TRBD2, 5 bases. V was cut by 6 bases and J by 6 bases, with 11 bases left in between. This CDR3 comprises 13 residues. Germline CDR1 reads SGHTA; CDR2 reads FQGNSA. CDR3: CASSQRGPGELFF. DNA of the CDR3: TGTGCCAGCAGTCAACGGGGTCCCGGGGAGCTGTTTTTT.

This chain joins TRBV25-1 and TRBJ2-7; 9 positions agree with TRBD1. Germline V gene data show CDR1 as MGHDK and CDR2 as SYGVNS. The CDR3 sequence is 14 residues long. V shed 4 bases and J 0 bases; nucleotides not matched to a gene: 1. Here the CDR3 reads CASSVTGGSYEQYF. CDR3 sequence (DNA): TGTGCCAGCAGTGTGACAGGGGGCTCCTACGAGCAGTACTTC.

J is TRBJ2-2 and V is TRBV19, with 7 bases fitting TRBD1. The CDR3 loop spans 21 amino acids. After removal of 5 bases from V and 0 bases from J, the junction contained 21 bases not matched to a gene. Germline lookup yields CDR1 LNHDA and CDR2 SQIVND (reference sequence). CDR3 DNA: TGTGCCAGTAGTCCCCCGGGTGATGGACAGGTTAGGATCTCGAACACCGGGGAGCTGTTTTTT. Its translation is CASSPPGDGQVRISNTGELFF.

V usage is TRBV6-5 and J usage is TRBJ1-4; D possibly corresponds to TRBD1 (5 bases). The CDR3 contains 14 residues. The V and J ends lost 3 bases and 8 bases respectively, with 13 bases between them. CDR1 and CDR2 from the germline V gene are MNHEY and SVGAGI. The CDR3: CASSYTGPLEKLFF. DNA for the CDR3: TGTGCCAGCAGTTATACAGGACCCTTGGAAAAACTGTTTTTT.

The chain combines TRBV10-2 with TRBJ1-2; D not certain. The V end lost 4 bases, the J end lost 3 bases, and 15 bases lay between the germline ends. The CDR3 spans 15 residues. CDR1 WSHSY and CDR2 SAAADI come from the germline V gene. Here the CDR3 reads CASSGYSEVDYGYTF. CDR3 DNA: TGCGCCAGCAGTGGCTATTCGGAGGTCGACTATGGCTACACCTTC.